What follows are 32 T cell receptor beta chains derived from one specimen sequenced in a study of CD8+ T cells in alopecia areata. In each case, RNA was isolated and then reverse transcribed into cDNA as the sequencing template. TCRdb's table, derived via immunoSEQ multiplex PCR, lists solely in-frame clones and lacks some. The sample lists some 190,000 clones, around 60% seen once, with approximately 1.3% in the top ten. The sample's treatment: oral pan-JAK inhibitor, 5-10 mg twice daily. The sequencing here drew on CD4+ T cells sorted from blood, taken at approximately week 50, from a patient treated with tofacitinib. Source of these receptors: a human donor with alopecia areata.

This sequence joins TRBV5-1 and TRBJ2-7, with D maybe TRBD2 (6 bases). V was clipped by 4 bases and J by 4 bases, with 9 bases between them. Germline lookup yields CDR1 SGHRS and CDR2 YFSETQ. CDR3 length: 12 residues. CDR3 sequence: CASSAGGYEQYF. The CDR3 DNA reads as TGCGCCAGCAGCGCTGGAGGGTACGAGCAGTACTTC.

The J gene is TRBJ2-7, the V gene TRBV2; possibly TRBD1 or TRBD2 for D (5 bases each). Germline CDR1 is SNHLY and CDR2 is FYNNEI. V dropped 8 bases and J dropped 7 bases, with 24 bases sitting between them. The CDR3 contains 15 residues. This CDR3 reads CASRLFGTADGEQYF. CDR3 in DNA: TGTGCCAGCCGACTATTCGGGACGGCCGATGGGGAGCAGTACTTC.

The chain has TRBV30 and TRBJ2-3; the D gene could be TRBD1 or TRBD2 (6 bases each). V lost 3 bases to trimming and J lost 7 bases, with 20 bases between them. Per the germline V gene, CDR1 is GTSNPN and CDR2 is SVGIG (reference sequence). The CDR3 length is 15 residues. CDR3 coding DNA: TGTGCCTGGAGGGGGAGGACAGCAGTGGATTATACGCAGTATTTT. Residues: CAWRGRTAVDYTQYF.

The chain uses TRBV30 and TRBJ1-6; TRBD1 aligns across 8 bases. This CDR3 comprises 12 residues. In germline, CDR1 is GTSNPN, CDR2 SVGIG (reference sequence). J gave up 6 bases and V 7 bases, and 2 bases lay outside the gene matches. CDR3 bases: TGTGCCTTCGGACAGGGTAATTCACCCCTCCACTTT. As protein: CAFGQGNSPLHF. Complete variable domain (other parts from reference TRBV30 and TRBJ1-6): SQTIHQWPATLVQPVGSPLSLECTVEGTSNPNLYWYRQAAGRGLQLLFYSVGIGQISSEVPQNLSASRPQDRQFILSSKKLLLSDSGFYLCAFGQGNSPLHFGNGTRLTVT.

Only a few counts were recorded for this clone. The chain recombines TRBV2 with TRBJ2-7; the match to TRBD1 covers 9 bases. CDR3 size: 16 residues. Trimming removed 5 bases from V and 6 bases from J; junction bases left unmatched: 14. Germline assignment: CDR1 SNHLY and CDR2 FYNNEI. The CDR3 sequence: CASSFNTGGSEREQYF. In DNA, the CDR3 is TGTGCCAGCAGTTTCAACACAGGGGGCTCGGAACGCGAGCAGTACTTC.

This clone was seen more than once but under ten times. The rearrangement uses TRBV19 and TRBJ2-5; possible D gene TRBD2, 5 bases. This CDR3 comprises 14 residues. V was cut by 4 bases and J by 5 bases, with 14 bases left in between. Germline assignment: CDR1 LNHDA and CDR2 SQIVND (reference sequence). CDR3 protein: CASSTASPGETQYF. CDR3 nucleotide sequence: TGTGCCAGTAGTACGGCTAGCCCGGGGGAGACCCAGTACTTC. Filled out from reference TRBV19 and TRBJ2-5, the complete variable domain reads DGGITQSPKYLFRKEGQNVTLSCEQNLNHDAMYWYRQDPGQGLRLIYYSQIVNDFQKGDIAEGYSVSREKKESFPLTVTSAQKNPTAFYLCASSTASPGETQYFGPGTRLLVL.

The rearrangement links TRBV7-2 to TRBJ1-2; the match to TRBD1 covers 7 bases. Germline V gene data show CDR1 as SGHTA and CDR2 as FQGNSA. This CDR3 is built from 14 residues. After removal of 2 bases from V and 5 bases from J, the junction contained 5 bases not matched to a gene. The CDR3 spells CASSLSQGVYGYTF. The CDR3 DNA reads TGTGCCAGCAGCTTATCCCAGGGGGTGTATGGCTACACCTTC.

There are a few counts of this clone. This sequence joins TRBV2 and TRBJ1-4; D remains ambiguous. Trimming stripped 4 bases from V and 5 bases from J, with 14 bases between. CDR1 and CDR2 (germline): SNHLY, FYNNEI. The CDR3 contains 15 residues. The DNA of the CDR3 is TGTGCCAGCAGTGTAAGGACCGTAAAGAATGAAAAACTGTTTTTT. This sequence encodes CASSVRTVKNEKLFF.

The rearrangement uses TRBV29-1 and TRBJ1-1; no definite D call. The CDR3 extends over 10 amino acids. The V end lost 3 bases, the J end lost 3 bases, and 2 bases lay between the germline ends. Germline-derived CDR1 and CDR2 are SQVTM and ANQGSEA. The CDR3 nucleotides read TGCAGCGTTGAGTACACTGAAGCTTTCTTT. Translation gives CSVEYTEAFF. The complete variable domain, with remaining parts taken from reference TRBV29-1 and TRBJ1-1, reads SAVISQKPSRDICQRGTSLTIQCQVDSQVTMMFWYRQQPGQSLTLIATANQGSEATYESGFVIDKFPISRPNLTFSTLTVSNMSPEDSSIYLCSVEYTEAFFGQGTRLTVV.

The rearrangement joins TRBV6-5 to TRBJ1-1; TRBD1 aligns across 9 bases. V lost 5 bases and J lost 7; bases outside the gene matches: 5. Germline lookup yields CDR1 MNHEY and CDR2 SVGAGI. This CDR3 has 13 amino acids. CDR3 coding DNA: TGTGCCAGCAGTCGCCGGACAGGGGATGAAGCTTTCTTT. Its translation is CASSRRTGDEAFF.

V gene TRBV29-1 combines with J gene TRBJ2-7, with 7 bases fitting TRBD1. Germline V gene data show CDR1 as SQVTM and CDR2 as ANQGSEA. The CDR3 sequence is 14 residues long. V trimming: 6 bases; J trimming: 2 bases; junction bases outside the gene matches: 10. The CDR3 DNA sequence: TGCAGCGTGTTTATACAGGGGACGACCTACGAGCAGTACTTC. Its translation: CSVFIQGTTYEQYF.

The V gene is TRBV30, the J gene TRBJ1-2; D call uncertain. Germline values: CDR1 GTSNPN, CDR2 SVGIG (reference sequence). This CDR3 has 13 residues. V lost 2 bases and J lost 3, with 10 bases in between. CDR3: CAWSIRPDYGYTF. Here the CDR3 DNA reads TGTGCCTGGAGTATTCGTCCGGACTATGGCTACACCTTC.

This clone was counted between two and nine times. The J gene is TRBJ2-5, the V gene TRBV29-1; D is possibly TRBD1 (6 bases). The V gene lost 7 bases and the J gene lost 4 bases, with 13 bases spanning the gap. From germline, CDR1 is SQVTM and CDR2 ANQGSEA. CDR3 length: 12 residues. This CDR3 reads CSANRAGETQYF. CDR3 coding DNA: TGCAGCGCAAACAGGGCTGGAGAGACCCAGTACTTC.

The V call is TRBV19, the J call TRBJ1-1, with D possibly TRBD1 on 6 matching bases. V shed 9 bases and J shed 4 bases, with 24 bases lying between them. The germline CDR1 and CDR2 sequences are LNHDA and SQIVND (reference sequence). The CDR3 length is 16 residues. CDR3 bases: TGTGCCAGCGGGGGCAGGGTAGGCGTCGAGTCCACTGAAGCTTTCTTT. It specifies CASGGRVGVESTEAFF.

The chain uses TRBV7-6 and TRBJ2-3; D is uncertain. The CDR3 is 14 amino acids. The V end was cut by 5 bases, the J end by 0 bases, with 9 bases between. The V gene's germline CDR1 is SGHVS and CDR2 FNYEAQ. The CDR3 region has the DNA TGTGCCAGCAGCCCTCAGCCCAGCACAGATACGCAGTATTTT. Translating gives CASSPQPSTDTQYF. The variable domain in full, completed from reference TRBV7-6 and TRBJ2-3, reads GAGVSQSPRYKVTKRGQDVALRCDPISGHVSLYWYRQALGQGPEFLTYFNYEAQQDKSGLPNDRFSAERPEGSISTLTIQRTEQRDSAMYRCASSPQPSTDTQYFGPGTRLTVL.

The CDR3, as DNA: TGTGCCTGGAGGAAGGACCAGAGTAATAATTCACCCCTCCACTTT. Its protein product is CAWRKDQSNNSPLHF. The chain recombines TRBV30 with TRBJ1-6; D is uncertain. The CDR3 runs to 15 residues. Germline CDR1 GTSNPN, CDR2 SVGIG (reference sequence). Trimming took off 3 bases at V and 5 bases at J, with 14 bases between the two ends.

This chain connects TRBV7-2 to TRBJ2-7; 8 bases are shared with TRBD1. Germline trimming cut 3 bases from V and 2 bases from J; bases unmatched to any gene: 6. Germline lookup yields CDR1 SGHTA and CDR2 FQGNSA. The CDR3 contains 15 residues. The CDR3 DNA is TGTGCCAGCAGCTTGCGGACAGGGAGGACCTACGAGCAGTACTTC. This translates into CASSLRTGRTYEQYF.

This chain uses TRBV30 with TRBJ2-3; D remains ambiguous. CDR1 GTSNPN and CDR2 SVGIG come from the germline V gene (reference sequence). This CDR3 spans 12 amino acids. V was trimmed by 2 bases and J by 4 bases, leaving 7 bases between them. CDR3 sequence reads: CAWSLIADTQYF. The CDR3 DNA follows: TGTGCCTGGAGTCTTATTGCAGATACGCAGTATTTT. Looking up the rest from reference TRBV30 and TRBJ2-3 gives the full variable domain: SQTIHQWPATLVQPVGSPLSLECTVEGTSNPNLYWYRQAAGRGLQLLFYSVGIGQISSEVPQNLSASRPQDRQFILSSKKLLLSDSGFYLCAWSLIADTQYFGPGTRLTVL.

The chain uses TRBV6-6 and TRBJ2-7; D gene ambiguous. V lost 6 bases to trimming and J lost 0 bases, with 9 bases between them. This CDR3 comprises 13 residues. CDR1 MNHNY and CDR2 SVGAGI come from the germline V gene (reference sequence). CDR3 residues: CASRGPSSYEQYF. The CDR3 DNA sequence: TGTGCCAGCAGGGGCCCGAGCTCCTACGAGCAGTACTTC.

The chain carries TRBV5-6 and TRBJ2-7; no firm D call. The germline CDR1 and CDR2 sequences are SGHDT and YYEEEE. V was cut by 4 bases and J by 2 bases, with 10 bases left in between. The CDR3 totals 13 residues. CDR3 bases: TGTGCCAGCAGCCGACCGGGCCCCTACGAGCAGTACTTC. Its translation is CASSRPGPYEQYF.

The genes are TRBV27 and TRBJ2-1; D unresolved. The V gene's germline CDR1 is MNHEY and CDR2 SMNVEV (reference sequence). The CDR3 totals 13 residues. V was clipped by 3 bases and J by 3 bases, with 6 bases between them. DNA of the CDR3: TGTGCCAGCAGTTTGCCCCACTACAATGAGCAGTTCTTC. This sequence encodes CASSLPHYNEQFF.

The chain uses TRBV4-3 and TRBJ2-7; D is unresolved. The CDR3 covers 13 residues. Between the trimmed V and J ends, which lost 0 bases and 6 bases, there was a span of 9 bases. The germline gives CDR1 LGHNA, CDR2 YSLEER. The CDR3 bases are TGCGCCAGCAGCCAAGAACCTTGGGGCGAGCAGTACTTC. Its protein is CASSQEPWGEQYF.

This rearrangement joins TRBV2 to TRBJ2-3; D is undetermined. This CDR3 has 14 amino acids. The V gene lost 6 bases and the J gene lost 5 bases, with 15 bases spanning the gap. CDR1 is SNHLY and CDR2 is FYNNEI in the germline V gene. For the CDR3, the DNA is TGTGCCAGCAGACCTAGGGTTACGCGAGATACGCAGTATTTT. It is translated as CASRPRVTRDTQYF.

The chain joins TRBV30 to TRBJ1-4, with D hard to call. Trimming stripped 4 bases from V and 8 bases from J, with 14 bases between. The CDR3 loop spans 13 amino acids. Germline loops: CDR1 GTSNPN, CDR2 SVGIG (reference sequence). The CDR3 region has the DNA TGTGCCTGGATAGCCCAACCTGGAGAAAAACTGTTTTTT. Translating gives CAWIAQPGEKLFF.

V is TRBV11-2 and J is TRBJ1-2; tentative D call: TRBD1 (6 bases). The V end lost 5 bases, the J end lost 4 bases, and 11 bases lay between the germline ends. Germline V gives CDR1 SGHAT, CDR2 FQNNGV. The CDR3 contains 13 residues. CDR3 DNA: TGTGCCAGCAGCGGACAAGGGGGCTATGGCTACACCTTC. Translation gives CASSGQGGYGYTF.

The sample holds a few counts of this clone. The CDR3 bases are TGTGCCAGCAGTCGGACACCCTACGAGCAGTACTTC. Translation gives CASSRTPYEQYF. The rearrangement uses TRBV25-1 and TRBJ2-7, with a weak D call TRBD1 (5 bases). The germline CDR1 and CDR2 sequences are MGHDK and SYGVNS. The CDR3 contains 12 residues. V lost 5 bases and J 2 bases, leaving 7 bases between the germline ends.

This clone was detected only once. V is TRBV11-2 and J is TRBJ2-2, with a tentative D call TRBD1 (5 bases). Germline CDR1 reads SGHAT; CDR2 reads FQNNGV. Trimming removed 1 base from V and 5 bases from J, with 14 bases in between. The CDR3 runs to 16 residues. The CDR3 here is CASSLGVQGRTGELFF. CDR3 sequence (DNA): TGTGCCAGCAGCTTAGGAGTCCAGGGTCGGACCGGGGAGCTGTTTTTT.

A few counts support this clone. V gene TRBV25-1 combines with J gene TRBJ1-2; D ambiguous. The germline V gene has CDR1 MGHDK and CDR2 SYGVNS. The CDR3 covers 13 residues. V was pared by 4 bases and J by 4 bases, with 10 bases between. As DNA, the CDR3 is TGTGCCAGCAGTGGAGTAGGCCCCTATGGCTACACCTTC. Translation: CASSGVGPYGYTF.

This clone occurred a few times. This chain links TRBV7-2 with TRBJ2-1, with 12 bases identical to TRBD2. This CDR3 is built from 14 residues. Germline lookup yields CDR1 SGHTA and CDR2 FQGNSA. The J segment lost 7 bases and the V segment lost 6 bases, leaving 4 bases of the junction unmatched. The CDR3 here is CASRLAGGPNEQFF. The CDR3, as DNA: TGTGCCAGCAGACTAGCGGGGGGCCCGAATGAGCAGTTCTTC.

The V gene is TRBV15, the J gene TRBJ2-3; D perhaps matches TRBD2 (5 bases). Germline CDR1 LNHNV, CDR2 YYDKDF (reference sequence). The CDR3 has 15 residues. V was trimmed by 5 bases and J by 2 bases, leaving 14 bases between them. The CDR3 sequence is CATSGRNSFTDTQYF. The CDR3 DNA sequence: TGTGCCACCAGCGGGAGAAACTCCTTCACAGATACGCAGTATTTT.

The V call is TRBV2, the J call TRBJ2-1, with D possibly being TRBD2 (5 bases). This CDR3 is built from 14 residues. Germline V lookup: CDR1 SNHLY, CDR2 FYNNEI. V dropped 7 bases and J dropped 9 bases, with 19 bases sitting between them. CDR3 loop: CASTGGSGGIEQFF. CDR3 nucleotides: TGTGCCAGCACAGGAGGTTCAGGTGGGATTGAGCAGTTCTTC.

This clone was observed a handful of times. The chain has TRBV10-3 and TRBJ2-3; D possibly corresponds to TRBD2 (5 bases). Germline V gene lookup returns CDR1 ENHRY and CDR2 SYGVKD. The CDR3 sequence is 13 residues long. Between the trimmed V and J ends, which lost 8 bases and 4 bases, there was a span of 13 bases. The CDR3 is CAIGLREPDTQYF. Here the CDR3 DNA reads TGTGCCATCGGACTGAGGGAACCAGATACGCAGTATTTT.